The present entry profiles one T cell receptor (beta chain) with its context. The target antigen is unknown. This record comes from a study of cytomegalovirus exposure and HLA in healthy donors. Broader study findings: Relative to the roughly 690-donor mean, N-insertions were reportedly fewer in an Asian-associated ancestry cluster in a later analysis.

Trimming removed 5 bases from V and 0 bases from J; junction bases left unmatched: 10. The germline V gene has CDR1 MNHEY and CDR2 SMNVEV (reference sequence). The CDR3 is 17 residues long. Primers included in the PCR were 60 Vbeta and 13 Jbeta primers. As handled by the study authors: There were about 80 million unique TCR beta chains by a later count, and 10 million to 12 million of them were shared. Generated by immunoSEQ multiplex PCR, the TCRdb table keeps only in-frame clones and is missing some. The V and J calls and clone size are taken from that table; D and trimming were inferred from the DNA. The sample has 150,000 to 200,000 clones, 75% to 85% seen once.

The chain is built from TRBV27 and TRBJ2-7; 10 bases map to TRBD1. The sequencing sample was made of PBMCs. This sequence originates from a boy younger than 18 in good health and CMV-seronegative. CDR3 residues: CASSSGAGTGVSYEQYF. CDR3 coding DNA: TGTGCCAGCAGTAGCGGTGCCGGGACAGGGGTCTCCTACGAGCAGTACTTC.